This T cell receptor beta chain was captured by sequencing in a study of blood T cell repertoires in COVID-19 (dated by TCRdb to about 2020). Notes on the research overall: Collaborator samples came from the United States, Italy and Spain and covered acute and convalescent phases of COVID-19. The prospective study material was composed of cDNA or gDNA derived from T cells, B-cell-depleted T cells, or PBMCs. The dataset comprised deeply sampled blood TCRbeta repertoires from subjects exposed to, actively infected with, or recovered from COVID-19. The repertoires were made available in a free public database intended to serve as a resource for research on the immune response to SARS-CoV-2. The samples were drawn from two sources: the first 160 participants of the ongoing ImmuneRACE study, and 1,254 subjects contributed by 6 global collaborators. Sample metadata almost always included a de-identified subject ID, COVID-19 status, age in years and sex. HLA class I and class II types, where available, came from metadata supplied by the sample provider rather than from assay-based typing. Study-wide findings and limitations: The quantity of clinical and demographic metadata differed by source and by participant and was supplied without curation.

Concerning this clone itself: It lacks a known antigen. Nothing much larger sits one base from this clone, and base qualities are not available.

Whole blood was collected in K2EDTA tubes by collaborating institutions according to the institutions' own protocols. For TCRbeta analysis, collaborator samples were shipped as frozen whole blood, as isolated PBMCs, or as DNA extracted from either sample type. The immunoSEQ Assay, a bias-controlled multiplex PCR, was used to amplify TCRbeta CDR3 regions from genomic DNA. In the original analysis: The number of nucleated cells in each sample was estimated from the amplification of reference gene primers within the assay. To quantify the absolute abundance of each unique TCRbeta CDR3 rearrangement, sequence reads were collapsed and filtered. For each sample, productive Simpson clonality was calculated by taking the square root of Simpson's diversity index across productive rearrangements. The source is immuneACCESS, and TCRdb retained only in-frame sequences with V and J called. Part of the clones is not carried over; for the studies checked, unresolved V genes explain less than half of this, and the remainder is unexplained. The DNA gave D and trimming, while V, J and clone size come from that table. Here the sample has approximately 170,000 clones; about 80% occur a single time. The ten top clones hold roughly 19% of the sample.

Source material: peripheral blood. This TCR was recovered from a woman aged 80 or over with acute or convalescent COVID-19.

The CDR3 amino acid sequence is: CASSEQGSSYNEQFF. In nucleotides, the sequence is TGTGCCAGCAGCGAACAGGGGTCCTCCTACAATGAGCAGTTCTTC. The chain is assembled from TRBV2 and TRBJ2-1, with TRBD1 identical over 7 junction bases. Spanning cysteine to phenylalanine, the CDR3 consists of 15 amino acids. Just CDR3 DNA is preserved here, 45 bases in frame from base 1. Sequences SNHLY (CDR1) and FYNNEI (CDR2) are obtained from the germline V gene. V has 6 bases trimmed and J has 0 bases trimmed; junction bases matching no gene number 5.